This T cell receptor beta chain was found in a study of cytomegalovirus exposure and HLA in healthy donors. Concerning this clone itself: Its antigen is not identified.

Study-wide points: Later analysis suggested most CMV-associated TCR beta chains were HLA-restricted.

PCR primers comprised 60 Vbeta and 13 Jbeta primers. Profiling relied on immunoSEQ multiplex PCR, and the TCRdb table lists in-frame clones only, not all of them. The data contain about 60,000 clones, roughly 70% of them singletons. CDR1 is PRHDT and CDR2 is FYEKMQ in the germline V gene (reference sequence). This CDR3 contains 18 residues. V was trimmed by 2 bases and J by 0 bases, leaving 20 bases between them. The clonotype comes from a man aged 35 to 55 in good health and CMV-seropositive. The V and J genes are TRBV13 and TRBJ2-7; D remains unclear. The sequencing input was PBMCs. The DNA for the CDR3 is TGTGCCAGCAGCTTAAGAGGTTCTGGAGCTTTGAGCTCCTACGAGCAGTACTTC. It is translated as CASSLRGSGALSSYEQYF.